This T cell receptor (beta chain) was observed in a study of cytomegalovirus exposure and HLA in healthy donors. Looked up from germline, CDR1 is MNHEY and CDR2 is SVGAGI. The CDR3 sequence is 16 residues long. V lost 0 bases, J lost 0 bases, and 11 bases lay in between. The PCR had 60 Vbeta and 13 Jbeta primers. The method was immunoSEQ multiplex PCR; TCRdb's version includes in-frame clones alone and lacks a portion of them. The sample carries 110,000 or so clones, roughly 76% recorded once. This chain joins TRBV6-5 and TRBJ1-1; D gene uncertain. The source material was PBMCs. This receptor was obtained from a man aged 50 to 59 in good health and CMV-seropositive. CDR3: CASSYSLGSMNTEAFF. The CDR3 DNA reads TGTGCCAGCAGTTACTCCCTCGGTTCGATGAACACTGAAGCTTTCTTT.